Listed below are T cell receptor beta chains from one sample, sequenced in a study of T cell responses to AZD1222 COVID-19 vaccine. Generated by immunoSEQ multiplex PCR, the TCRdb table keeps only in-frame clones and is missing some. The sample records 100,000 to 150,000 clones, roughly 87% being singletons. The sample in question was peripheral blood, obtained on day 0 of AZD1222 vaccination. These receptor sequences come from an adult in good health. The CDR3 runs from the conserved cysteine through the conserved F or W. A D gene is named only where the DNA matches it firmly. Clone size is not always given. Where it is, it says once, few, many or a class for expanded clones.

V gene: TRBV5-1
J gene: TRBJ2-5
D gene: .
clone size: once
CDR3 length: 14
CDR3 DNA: TGCGCCAGCAGCGTCAACAGGGATTCGGAGACCCAGTACTTC
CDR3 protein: CASSVNRDSETQYF

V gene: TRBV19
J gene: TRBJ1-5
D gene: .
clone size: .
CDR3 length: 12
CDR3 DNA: TGTGCCAGTAGTATCAGGGTCCAGCCCCAGCATTTT
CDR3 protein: CASSIRVQPQHF

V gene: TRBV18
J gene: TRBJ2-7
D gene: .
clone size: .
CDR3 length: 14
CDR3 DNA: TGTGCCAGCTCACCACCGTCTCAGCGCTACGAGCAGTACTTC
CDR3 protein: CASSPPSQRYEQYF

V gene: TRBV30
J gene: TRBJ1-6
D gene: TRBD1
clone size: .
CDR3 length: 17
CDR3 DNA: TGTGCCTGGAGTGCCGGACAGGGGGCCTCCTATAATTCACCCCTCCACTTT
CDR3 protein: CAWSAGQGASYNSPLHF

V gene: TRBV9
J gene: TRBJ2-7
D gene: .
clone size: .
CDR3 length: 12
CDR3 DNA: TGTGCCAGCAGCGGCCTTTCCTCCGAGCAGTACTTC
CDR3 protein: CASSGLSSEQYF

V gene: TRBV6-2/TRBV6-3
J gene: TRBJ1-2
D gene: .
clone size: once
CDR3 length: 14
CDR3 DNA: TGTGCCAGCAGTTACCCTTTCGTTAACTATGGCTACACCTTC
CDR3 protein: CASSYPFVNYGYTF

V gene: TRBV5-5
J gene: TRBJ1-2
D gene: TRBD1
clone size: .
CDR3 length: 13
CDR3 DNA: TGTGCCAGCAGCTGGACAGGGAACTATGGCTACACCTTC
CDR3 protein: CASSWTGNYGYTF

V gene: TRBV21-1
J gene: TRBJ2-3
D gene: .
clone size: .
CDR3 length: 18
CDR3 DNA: TGTGCCAGCAGCAAAGTTCGCGCGGGGGCCATGAAGACAGATACGCAGTATTTT
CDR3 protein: CASSKVRAGAMKTDTQYF

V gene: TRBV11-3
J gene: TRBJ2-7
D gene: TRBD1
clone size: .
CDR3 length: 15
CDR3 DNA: TGTGCCAGCAGCTTGGGACAGGGGATTGCCTACGAGCAGTACTTC
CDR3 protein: CASSLGQGIAYEQYF

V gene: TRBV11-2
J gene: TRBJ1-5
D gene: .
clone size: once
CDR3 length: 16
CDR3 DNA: TGTGCCAGCAGCTTAGATAGGGGAGGGGGCAATCAGCCCCAGCATTTT
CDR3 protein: CASSLDRGGGNQPQHF

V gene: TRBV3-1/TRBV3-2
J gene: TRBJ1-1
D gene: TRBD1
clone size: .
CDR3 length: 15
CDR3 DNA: TGTGCCAGCAGCCAAGATTGGACAGGGAAAACTGAAGCTTTCTTT
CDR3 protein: CASSQDWTGKTEAFF

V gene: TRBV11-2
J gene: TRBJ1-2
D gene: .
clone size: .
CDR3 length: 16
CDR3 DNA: TGTGCCAGCAGCCCCCGGATAGACAGTGGAAGCTATGGCTACACCTTC
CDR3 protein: CASSPRIDSGSYGYTF

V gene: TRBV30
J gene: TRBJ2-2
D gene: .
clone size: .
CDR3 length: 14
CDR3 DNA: TGTGCCTGGAGTGGGGCCTGGGTACCCGGGGAGCTGTTTTTT
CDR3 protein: CAWSGAWVPGELFF

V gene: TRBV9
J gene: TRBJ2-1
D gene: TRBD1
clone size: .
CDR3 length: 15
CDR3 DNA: TGTGCCAGCAGCGTAGGACAGGGCGTCTACAATGAGCAGTTCTTC
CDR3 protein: CASSVGQGVYNEQFF

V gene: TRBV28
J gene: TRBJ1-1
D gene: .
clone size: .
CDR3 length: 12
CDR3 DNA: TGTGCCAGCAAAACGGGGGTCACTGAAGCTTTCTTT
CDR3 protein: CASKTGVTEAFF

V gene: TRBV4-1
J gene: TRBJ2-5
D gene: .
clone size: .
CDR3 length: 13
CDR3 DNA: TGCGCCAGCAGCCGTACGTCCGAAGAGACCCAGTACTTC
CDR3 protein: CASSRTSEETQYF

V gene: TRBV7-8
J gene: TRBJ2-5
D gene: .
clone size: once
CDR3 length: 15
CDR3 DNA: TGTGCCAGCAGCATACCCGCCGCGTTCCAAGAGACCCAGTACTTC
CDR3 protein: CASSIPAAFQETQYF

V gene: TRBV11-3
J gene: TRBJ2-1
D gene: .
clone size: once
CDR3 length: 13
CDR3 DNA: TGTGCCAGCAGCCCGCAGGGGTCCGCTGAGCAGTTCTTC
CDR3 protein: CASSPQGSAEQFF

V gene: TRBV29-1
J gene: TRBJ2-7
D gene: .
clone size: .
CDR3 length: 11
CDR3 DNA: TGCAGCGTTGTTCGGGGTAACGAGCAGTACTTC
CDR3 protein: CSVVRGNEQYF

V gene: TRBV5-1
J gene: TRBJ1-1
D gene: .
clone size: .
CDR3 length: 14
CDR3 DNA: TGCGCCAGCAGTTCCCAGGGGACGAACACTGAAGCTTTCTTT
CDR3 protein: CASSSQGTNTEAFF

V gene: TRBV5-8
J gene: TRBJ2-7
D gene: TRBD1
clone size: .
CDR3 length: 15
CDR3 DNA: TGTGCCAGCAGCCCTGACAGGGGGCTTAACTACGAGCAGTACTTC
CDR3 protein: CASSPDRGLNYEQYF

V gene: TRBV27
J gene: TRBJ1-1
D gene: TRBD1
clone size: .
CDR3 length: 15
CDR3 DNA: TGTGCCAGCAGCTTCTCTTTGACAGGGTTGACTGAAGCTTTCTTT
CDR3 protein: CASSFSLTGLTEAFF

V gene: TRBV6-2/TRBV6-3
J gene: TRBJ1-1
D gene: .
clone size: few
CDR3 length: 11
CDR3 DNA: TGTGCCAGCAGTTACAGTTGGGAAGCTTTCTTT
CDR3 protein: CASSYSWEAFF

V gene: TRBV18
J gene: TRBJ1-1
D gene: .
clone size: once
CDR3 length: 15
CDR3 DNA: TGTGCCAGCTCACCTACGTGGGTGGGGAACACTGAAGCTTTCTTT
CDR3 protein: CASSPTWVGNTEAFF

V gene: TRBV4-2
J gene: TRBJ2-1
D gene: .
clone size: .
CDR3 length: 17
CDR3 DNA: TGTGCCAGCAGCCAAGTGCCTAGCTCGAGCTCCTACAATGAGCAGTTCTTC
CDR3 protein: CASSQVPSSSSYNEQFF

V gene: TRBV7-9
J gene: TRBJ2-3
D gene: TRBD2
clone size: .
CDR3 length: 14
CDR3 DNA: TGTGCCAGCAGCCTAGCGGGTGGCACAGATACGCAGTATTTT
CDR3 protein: CASSLAGGTDTQYF

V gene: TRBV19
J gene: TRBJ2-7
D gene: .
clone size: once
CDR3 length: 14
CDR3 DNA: TGTGCCAGTAGTACACCGAATCGGGCCTACGAGCAGTACTTC
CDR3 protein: CASSTPNRAYEQYF

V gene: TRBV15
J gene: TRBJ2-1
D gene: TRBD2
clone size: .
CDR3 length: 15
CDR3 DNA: TGTGCCACCAGCAGTGGACTAGCGAGATACAATGAGCAGTTCTTC
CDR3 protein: CATSSGLARYNEQFF

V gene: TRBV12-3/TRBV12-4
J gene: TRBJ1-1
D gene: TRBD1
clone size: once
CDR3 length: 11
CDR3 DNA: TGTGCCAGCCGACAGGGTGGTGAAGCTTTCTTT
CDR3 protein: CASRQGGEAFF

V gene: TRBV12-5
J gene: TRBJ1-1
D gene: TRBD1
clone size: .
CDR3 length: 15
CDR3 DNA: TGTGCTAGTGGTTTGACTACAGGGGGCTGGGCTGAAGCTTTCTTT
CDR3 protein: CASGLTTGGWAEAFF

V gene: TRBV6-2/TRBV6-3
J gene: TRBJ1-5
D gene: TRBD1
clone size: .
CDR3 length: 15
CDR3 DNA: TGTGCCAGCAGTCGCCCGGGACAGGGCAATCAGCCCCAGCATTTT
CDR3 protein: CASSRPGQGNQPQHF